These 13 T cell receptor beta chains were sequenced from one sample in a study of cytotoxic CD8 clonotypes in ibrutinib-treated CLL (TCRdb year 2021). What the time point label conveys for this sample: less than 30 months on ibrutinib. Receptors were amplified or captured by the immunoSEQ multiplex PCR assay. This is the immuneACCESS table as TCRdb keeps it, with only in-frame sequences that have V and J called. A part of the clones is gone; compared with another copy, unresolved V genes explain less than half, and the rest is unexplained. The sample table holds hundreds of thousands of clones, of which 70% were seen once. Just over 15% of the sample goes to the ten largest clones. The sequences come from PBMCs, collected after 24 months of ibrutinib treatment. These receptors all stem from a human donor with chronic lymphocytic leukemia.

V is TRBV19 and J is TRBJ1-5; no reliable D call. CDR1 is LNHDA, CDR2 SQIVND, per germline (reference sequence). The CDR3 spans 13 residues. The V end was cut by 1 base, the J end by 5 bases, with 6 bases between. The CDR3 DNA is TGTGCCAGTAGTATAGTAGCTGATCAGCCCCAGCATTTT. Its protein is CASSIVADQPQHF.

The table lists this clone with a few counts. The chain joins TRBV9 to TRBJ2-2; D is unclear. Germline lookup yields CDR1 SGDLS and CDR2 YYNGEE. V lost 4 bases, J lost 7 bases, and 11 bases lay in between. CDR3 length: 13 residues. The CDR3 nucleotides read TGTGCCAGCAGCCCCAGTTGGGGCGGGGAGCTGTTTTTT. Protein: CASSPSWGGELFF.

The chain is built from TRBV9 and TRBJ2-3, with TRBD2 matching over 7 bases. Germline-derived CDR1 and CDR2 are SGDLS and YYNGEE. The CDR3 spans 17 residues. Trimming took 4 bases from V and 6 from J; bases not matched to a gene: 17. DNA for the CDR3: TGTGCCAGCAGCACCCGCCCTAGCGGCCCTCAAGGCGATACGCAGTATTTT. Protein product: CASSTRPSGPQGDTQYF.

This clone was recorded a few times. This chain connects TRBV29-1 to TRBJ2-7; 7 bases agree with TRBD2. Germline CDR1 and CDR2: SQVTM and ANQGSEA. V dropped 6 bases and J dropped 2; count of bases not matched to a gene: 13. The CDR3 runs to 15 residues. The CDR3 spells CSVEKETAGPYEQYF. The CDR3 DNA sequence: TGCAGCGTCGAAAAGGAGACAGCGGGACCCTACGAGCAGTACTTC.

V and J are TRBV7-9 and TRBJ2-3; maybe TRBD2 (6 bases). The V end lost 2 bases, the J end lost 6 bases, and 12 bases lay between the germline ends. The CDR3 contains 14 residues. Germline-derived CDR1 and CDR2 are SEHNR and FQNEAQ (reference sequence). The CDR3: CASSLTTSRDTQYF. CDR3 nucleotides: TGTGCCAGCAGCTTAACGACTAGTCGGGATACGCAGTATTTT.

CDR3: CSGTTVGRVEQYF. CDR3 sequence (DNA): TGCAGCGGGACCACAGTGGGTCGGGTCGAGCAGTACTTC. The J gene is TRBJ2-7, the V gene TRBV29-1, with D unresolved. Trimming removed 7 bases from V and 6 bases from J, with 19 bases in between. The germline CDR1 and CDR2 sequences are SQVTM and ANQGSEA. The CDR3 spans 13 residues.

CDR3 amino acids: CASRDRVDGYTF. In DNA form, the CDR3 reads TGTGCCAGCCGGGACAGGGTAGATGGCTACACCTTC. This sequence joins TRBV6-5 and TRBJ1-2; 9 bases agree with TRBD1. Germline lookup yields CDR1 MNHEY and CDR2 SVGAGI. V shed 8 bases and J 6 bases; nucleotides not matched to a gene: 4. The CDR3 sequence is 12 residues long.

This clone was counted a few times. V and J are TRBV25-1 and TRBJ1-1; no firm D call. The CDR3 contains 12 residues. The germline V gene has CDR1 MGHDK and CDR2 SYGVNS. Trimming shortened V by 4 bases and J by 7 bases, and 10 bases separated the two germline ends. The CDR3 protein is CASSVSQVEAFF. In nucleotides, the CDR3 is TGTGCCAGCAGTGTGTCACAAGTTGAAGCTTTCTTT.

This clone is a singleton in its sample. The CDR3 DNA follows: TGTGCCACCAGCAGACTAGCGGGAGTCTACGAGCAGTACTTC. Amino acid sequence: CATSRLAGVYEQYF. V and J are TRBV15 and TRBJ2-7; 10 nucleotides match TRBD2. CDR1 is LNHNV, CDR2 YYDKDF, per germline (reference sequence). This CDR3 is 14 amino acids long. V gave up 2 bases and J gave up 3 bases; unmatched junction bases: 1.

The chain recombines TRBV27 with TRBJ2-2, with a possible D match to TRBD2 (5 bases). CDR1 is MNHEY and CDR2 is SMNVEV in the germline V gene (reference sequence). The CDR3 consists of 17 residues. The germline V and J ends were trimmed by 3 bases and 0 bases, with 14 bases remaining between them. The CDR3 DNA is TGTGCCAGCAGTTTTAATCTTGTAGCGTCGAACACCGGGGAGCTGTTTTTT. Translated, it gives CASSFNLVASNTGELFF.

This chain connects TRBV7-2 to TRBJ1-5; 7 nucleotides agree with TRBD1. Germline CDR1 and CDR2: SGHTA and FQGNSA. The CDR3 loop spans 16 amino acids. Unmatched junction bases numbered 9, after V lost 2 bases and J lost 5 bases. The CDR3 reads CASSLSPGGNHQPQHF. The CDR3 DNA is TGTGCCAGCAGCTTAAGTCCAGGGGGAAACCATCAGCCCCAGCATTTT.

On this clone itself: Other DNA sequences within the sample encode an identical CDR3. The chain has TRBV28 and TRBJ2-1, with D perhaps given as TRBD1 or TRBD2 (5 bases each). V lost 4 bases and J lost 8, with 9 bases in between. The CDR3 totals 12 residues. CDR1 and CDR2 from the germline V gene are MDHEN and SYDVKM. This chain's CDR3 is CASSWSGHEQFF. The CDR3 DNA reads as TGTGCCAGCAGTTGGTCGGGACATGAGCAGTTCTTC.

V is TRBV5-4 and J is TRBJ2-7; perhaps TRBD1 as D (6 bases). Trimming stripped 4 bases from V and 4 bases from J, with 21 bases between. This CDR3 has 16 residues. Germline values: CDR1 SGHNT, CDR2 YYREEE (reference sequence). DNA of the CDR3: TGTGCCAGCAGCCCGGACCGACAGACAGGTTGGTACGAGCAGTACTTC. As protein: CASSPDRQTGWYEQYF.